These 4 T cell receptor beta chains originate from one sample sequenced in a study of blood T cell repertoires in COVID-19. Measured with immunoSEQ multiplex PCR; TCRdb has only the in-frame clones, and not every one. There are fewer than 250,000 clones in the sample; less than 90% occur only once, and less than 7% lies in the top ten. Sequencing was done on a sample of PBMCs or T cells enriched from blood (not recorded which). Receptors originate from a woman aged 40 to 50 who had recovered from COVID-19.

This chain links TRBV6-1 with TRBJ1-6, with D maybe TRBD1 (6 bases). In germline, CDR1 is MNHNS, CDR2 SASEGT. The CDR3 contains 15 residues. Trimming pared 1 base from V and 3 bases from J, leaving 7 bases between. Here the CDR3 DNA reads TGTGCCAGCAGTGAAGGGGACAACTATAATTCACCCCTCCACTTT. Translated, it gives CASSEGDNYNSPLHF.

This rearrangement joins TRBV29-1 to TRBJ2-1; D unclear. Germline V gene sequence: CDR1 SQVTM, CDR2 ANQGSEA. This CDR3 is 12 amino acids long. V was shortened by 6 bases and J by 9 bases, with 15 bases between the two germline ends. In DNA, the CDR3 is TGCAGCGTCCACCATTACAGTGGTGAGCAGTTCTTC. Translation gives CSVHHYSGEQFF.

J is TRBJ2-5 and V is TRBV7-3, with a tentative D call TRBD1 (5 bases). The V gene's germline CDR1 is SGHTA and CDR2 FQGTGA. This CDR3 is built from 15 residues. V gave up 5 bases and J gave up 2 bases, with 15 bases separating them. The CDR3, as DNA: TGTGCCAGCAGCAGAAACACAGGCGCTCAAGAGACCCAGTACTTC. Residues: CASSRNTGAQETQYF.

For this clone: The same CDR3 can be traced to other DNA sequences in this sample. The chain carries TRBV27 and TRBJ2-1; a weak D match, TRBD2 (6 bases). This CDR3 has 12 residues. V lost 0 bases, J lost 9 bases, and 6 bases lay in between. Germline lookup yields CDR1 MNHEY and CDR2 SMNVEV (reference sequence). CDR3 in DNA: TGTGCCAGCAGTTTATCCGGGGGTGAGCAGTTCTTC. Its translation: CASSLSGGEQFF.